This is a list of T cell receptor beta chains from one sample in a study of shared clonotypes between healthy human individuals. The repertoire was sequenced with immunoSEQ multiplex PCR; TCRdb's copy has only in-frame clones and lacks some. Of around 550,000 clones in the sample, 90% to 96% are singletons; the top ten hold 0.06%. The sequenced sample was naive CD4+ T cells sorted from blood. These receptors came from a woman in her twenties or thirties in good health. Each CDR3 is given with its conserved first and last residue. D genes are given only for firm matches. The listing skips clone size in some rows; elsewhere it reads once, few, many or a size class.

d_call	clone_size	v_call	j_call	cdr3_aa	cdr3_nt
TRBD2	NA	TRBV28	TRBJ2-2	CASSFHLAVNTGELFF	TGTGCCAGCAGTTTTCACCTAGCGGTTAACACCGGGGAGCTGTTTTTT
NA	NA	TRBV19	TRBJ1-5	CASSIGASNQPQHF	TGTGCCAGTAGTATCGGTGCTAGCAATCAGCCCCAGCATTTT
TRBD1	NA	TRBV29-1	TRBJ2-2	CSVRQGGDTGELFF	TGCAGCGTCAGACAGGGGGGGGACACCGGGGAGCTGTTTTTT
TRBD1	NA	TRBV11-2	TRBJ2-7	CASSFRLDRGYEQYF	TGTGCCAGCAGCTTTCGATTGGACAGGGGCTACGAGCAGTACTTC
NA	NA	TRBV7-9	TRBJ1-1	CASSLRAEGTEAFF	TGTGCCAGCAGCTTAAGGGCGGAGGGCACTGAAGCTTTCTTT
NA	NA	TRBV28	TRBJ2-7	CASSPQVYEQYF	TGTGCCAGCAGTCCCCAAGTCTACGAGCAGTACTTC
NA	NA	TRBV29-1	TRBJ2-7	CSVLAEPSRHEQYF	TGCAGCGTCTTAGCGGAGCCGTCCCGGCACGAGCAGTACTTC
TRBD1	NA	TRBV11-2	TRBJ2-7	CASSLGRQGTYEQYF	TGTGCCAGCAGCTTAGGACGACAGGGTACCTACGAGCAGTACTTC
TRBD1	NA	TRBV4-1	TRBJ2-7	CASSLLRQGNYEQYF	TGCGCCAGCAGCCTTTTACGACAGGGAAACTACGAGCAGTACTTC
NA	NA	TRBV28	TRBJ2-3	CASSSPRGGSTDTQYF	TGTGCCAGCAGTTCCCCCAGGGGTGGGAGCACAGATACGCAGTATTTT
TRBD2	NA	TRBV10-3	TRBJ2-7	CAISERLGAPSGRVSYEQYF	TGTGCCATCAGTGAGCGCCTCGGAGCCCCTAGCGGGAGGGTCTCCTACGAGCAGTACTTC
TRBD1	NA	TRBV4-1	TRBJ1-2	CASSQGQQGALRQYGYTF	TGCGCCAGCAGCCAGGGACAGCAGGGGGCCCTTCGCCAGTATGGCTACACCTTC
TRBD1	NA	TRBV30	TRBJ1-6	CAWAGQGDSPLHF	TGTGCCTGGGCGGGACAGGGGGATTCACCCCTCCACTTT
NA	NA	TRBV4-1	TRBJ1-5	CASSPGWGNNQPQHF	TGCGCCAGCAGCCCGGGGTGGGGGAACAATCAGCCCCAGCATTTT
TRBD1	NA	TRBV6-1	TRBJ1-1	CATLTGGTEAFF	TGTGCCACCCTGACAGGGGGCACTGAAGCTTTCTTT
NA	NA	TRBV10-3	TRBJ2-7	CAISRDGSSSYEQYF	TGTGCCATCAGTCGGGACGGGTCTAGCTCCTACGAGCAGTACTTC
NA	NA	TRBV4-1	TRBJ2-7	CASSQVRNKSYEQYF	TGCGCCAGCAGCCAAGTCAGGAACAAATCCTACGAGCAGTACTTC
TRBD1	NA	TRBV5-4	TRBJ2-2	CASSLVGQGRKVGELFF	TGTGCCAGCAGCTTGGTAGGACAGGGGAGAAAAGTGGGGGAGCTGTTTTTT
TRBD1	NA	TRBV18	TRBJ2-7	CASSPKSRDRAHEQYF	TGTGCCAGCTCACCTAAATCCCGGGACAGGGCCCACGAGCAGTACTTC
NA	NA	TRBV18	TRBJ2-7	CASSPGAEDEQYF	TGTGCCAGCTCACCAGGCGCGGAGGACGAGCAGTACTTC
NA	NA	TRBV18	TRBJ2-7	CASSPPDQVYEQYF	TGTGCCAGCTCACCACCGGATCAAGTCTACGAGCAGTACTTC
NA	NA	TRBV5-4	TRBJ1-5	CASSLAGVSQPQHF	TGTGCCAGCAGCTTGGCCGGTGTTAGTCAGCCCCAGCATTTT
NA	NA	TRBV5-1	TRBJ2-2	CASSLALGVITGELFF	TGCGCCAGCAGCTTGGCCCTGGGGGTTATCACCGGGGAGCTGTTTTTT
NA	once	TRBV19	TRBJ2-2	CASSMLQGVSNGELFF	TGTGCCAGTAGTATGTTGCAGGGAGTTTCAAACGGGGAGCTGTTTTTT
TRBD2	NA	TRBV29-1	TRBJ2-1	CSVGDPGLADNEQFF	TGCAGCGTTGGGGACCCGGGACTAGCGGACAATGAGCAGTTCTTC
NA	NA	TRBV10-1	TRBJ1-5	CASSESGGQPQHF	TGCGCCAGCAGTGAGTCGGGGGGACAGCCCCAGCATTTT
NA	NA	TRBV4-1	TRBJ2-3	CASSRLVISPGTDTQYF	TGCGCCAGCAGCCGCCTAGTAATAAGTCCTGGCACAGATACGCAGTATTTT
NA	NA	TRBV5-1	TRBJ2-1	CASRGHPLSSNEQFF	TGCGCCAGCCGGGGACACCCCCTCTCGAGCAATGAGCAGTTCTTC
NA	once	TRBV6-6	TRBJ2-6	CASSYSATANVLTF	TGTGCCAGCAGTTACTCGGCGACAGCCAACGTCCTGACTTTC
NA	NA	TRBV9	TRBJ1-4	CASSVFSGGAYEKLFF	TGTGCCAGCAGCGTTTTCTCCGGGGGCGCATATGAAAAACTGTTTTTT
NA	NA	TRBV5-4	TRBJ1-2	CASSLDGSTRILYTF	TGTGCCAGCAGCTTGGATGGTTCCACCAGGATTCTCTACACCTTC
NA	NA	TRBV5-1	TRBJ2-1	CASSSTSRNNEQFF	TGCGCCAGCAGCTCCACCTCACGAAACAATGAGCAGTTCTTC
TRBD1	NA	TRBV6-5	TRBJ1-4	CASSTGTGNPEKLFF	TGTGCCAGCAGCACCGGGACAGGGAATCCCGAAAAACTGTTTTTT
NA	NA	TRBV28	TRBJ2-2	CASINGGETGELFF	TGTGCCAGCATCAACGGGGGTGAGACCGGGGAGCTGTTTTTT
TRBD1	once	TRBV20-1	TRBJ1-4	CSAGRDRAFF	TGCAGTGCTGGCCGGGACAGGGCTTTTTTT
TRBD2	NA	TRBV29-1	TRBJ2-3	CSVAGTSGYLNTDTQYF	TGCAGCGTTGCTGGGACTAGCGGGTACCTAAACACAGATACGCAGTATTTT
NA	NA	TRBV30	TRBJ2-2	CAWSVGGPTGELFF	TGTGCCTGGAGTGTGGGGGGCCCCACCGGGGAGCTGTTTTTT
NA	once	TRBV7-9	TRBJ1-2	CASSPRGADPPNYGYTF	TGTGCCAGCAGCCCGAGGGGCGCGGACCCACCTAACTATGGCTACACCTTC